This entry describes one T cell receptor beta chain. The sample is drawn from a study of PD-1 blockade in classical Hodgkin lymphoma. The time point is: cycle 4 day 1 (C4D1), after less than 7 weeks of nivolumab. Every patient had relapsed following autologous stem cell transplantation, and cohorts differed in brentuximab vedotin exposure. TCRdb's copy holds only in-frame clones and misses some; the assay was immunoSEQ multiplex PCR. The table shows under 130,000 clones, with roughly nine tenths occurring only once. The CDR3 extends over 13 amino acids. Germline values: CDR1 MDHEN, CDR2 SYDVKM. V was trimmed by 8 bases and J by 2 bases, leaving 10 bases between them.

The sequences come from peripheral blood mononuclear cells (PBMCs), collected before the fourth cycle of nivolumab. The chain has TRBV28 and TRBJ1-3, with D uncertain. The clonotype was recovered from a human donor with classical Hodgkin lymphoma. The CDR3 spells CASQPPPGNTIYF. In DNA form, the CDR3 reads TGTGCCAGCCAACCCCCCCCTGGAAACACCATATATTTT.